The 25 T cell receptor beta chains given below trace back to one sample, sequenced in a study of PD-1 blockade in classical Hodgkin lymphoma. Sequencing used immunoSEQ multiplex PCR; TCRdb keeps in-frame clones, though not all of them. The repertoire includes about 97,000 clones, over 80% of them detected once, and 10% to 15% sits in the top ten. Each of the patients experienced relapse following autologous stem cell transplantation, and their brentuximab vedotin exposure differed. The source was peripheral blood mononuclear cells (PBMCs), collected at baseline. The receptors stem from a human donor with classical Hodgkin lymphoma.

The chain joins TRBV19 to TRBJ2-3; 8 nucleotides match TRBD2. V shed 1 base, J shed 6 bases, and the junction held 0 bases outside the gene matches. This CDR3 contains 13 residues. CDR1 and CDR2 from the germline V gene are LNHDA and SQIVND (reference sequence). This CDR3 is CASSIAGGDTQYF. The CDR3 DNA sequence: TGTGCCAGTAGTATAGCGGGGGGGGATACGCAGTATTTT.

The chain recombines TRBV7-8 with TRBJ2-2; 13 bases are shared with TRBD2. Germline assignment: CDR1 SGHVS and CDR2 FQNEAQ. The V segment lost 5 bases and the J segment 5 bases; nucleotides outside the gene matches: 2. The CDR3 consists of 15 residues. CDR3 region: CASSRGLAGTGELFF. The DNA for the CDR3 is TGTGCCAGCAGCCGGGGACTAGCGGGGACCGGGGAGCTGTTTTTT.

The chain links TRBV30 to TRBJ2-7, with TRBD2 matching 7 bases. Germline V gene sequence: CDR1 GTSNPN, CDR2 SVGIG (reference sequence). The CDR3 runs to 14 residues. J lost 0 bases, V lost 5 bases, and 7 bases had no gene match. Here the CDR3 reads CAWVSGWSSYEQYF. DNA for the CDR3: TGTGCCTGGGTTAGCGGGTGGAGCTCCTACGAGCAGTACTTC. Together with reference TRBV30 and TRBJ2-7, the CDR3 gives the full variable domain: SQTIHQWPATLVQPVGSPLSLECTVEGTSNPNLYWYRQAAGRGLQLLFYSVGIGQISSEVPQNLSASRPQDRQFILSSKKLLLSDSGFYLCAWVSGWSSYEQYFGPGTRLTVT.

V and J are TRBV5-1 and TRBJ1-3; D perhaps matches TRBD1 (6 bases). The CDR3 totals 14 residues. CDR1 and CDR2 from the germline V gene are SGHRS and YFSETQ. The V end lost 0 bases, the J end lost 8 bases, and 12 bases lay between the germline ends. DNA of the CDR3: TGCGCCAGCAGCTTGGAGGGGGGCGCAGACACCATATATTTT. It yields the protein CASSLEGGADTIYF. The variable domain in full, with the rest retrieved from reference TRBV5-1 and TRBJ1-3, is KAGVTQTPRYLIKTRGQQVTLSCSPISGHRSVSWYQQTPGQGLQFLFEYFSETQRNKGNFPGRFSGRQFSNSRSEMNVSTLELGDSALYLCASSLEGGADTIYFGEGSWLTVV.

The V call is TRBV5-1, the J call TRBJ2-3; 9 nucleotides align to TRBD2. V lost 3 bases, J lost 1 base, and 15 bases stayed unmatched. The germline V gene has CDR1 SGHRS and CDR2 YFSETQ. The CDR3 sequence is 19 residues long. CDR3 coding DNA: TGCGCCAGCAGCTCCCAGGGAGCGGGAGGTCCCGGGGGCACAGATACGCAGTATTTT. This sequence encodes CASSSQGAGGPGGTDTQYF. The full variable domain, its missing parts supplied by reference TRBV5-1 and TRBJ2-3, is KAGVTQTPRYLIKTRGQQVTLSCSPISGHRSVSWYQQTPGQGLQFLFEYFSETQRNKGNFPGRFSGRQFSNSRSEMNVSTLELGDSALYLCASSSQGAGGPGGTDTQYFGPGTRLTVL.

V gene TRBV28 combines with J gene TRBJ1-1, with 11 bases fitting TRBD1. Germline assignment: CDR1 MDHEN and CDR2 SYDVKM. V shed 7 bases, J shed 1 base, and the junction held 2 bases outside the gene matches. The CDR3 sequence is 14 residues long. CDR3 nucleotides: TGTGCCAGCACCGGACAGGGGGCGAACACTGAAGCTTTCTTT. This translates into CASTGQGANTEAFF.

The chain is built from TRBV7-2 and TRBJ1-2, with unresolved D. The CDR3 is 14 residues long. Germline CDR1 is SGHTA and CDR2 is FQGNSA. Deletions cut 6 bases from V and 3 bases from J, with 14 bases between. The CDR3 sequence is CASRNFDGHYGYTF. The CDR3 bases are TGTGCCAGCAGAAATTTTGACGGTCACTATGGCTACACCTTC.

This sequence joins TRBV7-3 and TRBJ2-3; D tentatively fits TRBD1 or TRBD2 (5 bases each). The germline V gene encodes CDR1 SGHTA and CDR2 FQGTGA. This CDR3 has 15 residues. V lost 0 bases to trimming and J lost 6 bases, with 13 bases between them. The CDR3 spells CASSLTGVGADTQYF. CDR3 coding DNA: TGTGCCAGCAGCTTAACGGGGGTCGGGGCGGATACGCAGTATTTT. The full variable domain, rest sourced from reference TRBV7-3 and TRBJ2-3, is GAGVSQTPSNKVTEKGKYVELRCDPISGHTALYWYRQSLGQGPEFLIYFQGTGAADDSGLPNDRFFAVRPEGSVSTLKIQRTERGDSAVYLCASSLTGVGADTQYFGPGTRLTVL.

The chain joins TRBV6-1 to TRBJ2-2; the D is unclear. The CDR3 totals 13 residues. Per germline, CDR1 MNHNS and CDR2 SASEGT. The ends were cut back, 4 bases at V and 2 bases at J, with 5 bases in the middle. The CDR3 DNA reads as TGTGCCAGCAGTGGACTTAACACCGGGGAGCTGTTTTTT. The encoded protein is CASSGLNTGELFF.

This chain links TRBV7-9 with TRBJ1-5, with a weak D call TRBD1 (6 bases). Germline lookup yields CDR1 SEHNR and CDR2 FQNEAQ (reference sequence). This CDR3 region has 13 residues. V lost 1 base and J 11 bases, leaving 12 bases between the germline ends. DNA for the CDR3: TGTGCCAGCAGCTTAGGGGGGCGCGAGGCCCAGCATTTT. Encoded protein: CASSLGGREAQHF.

The chain is built from TRBV14 and TRBJ1-2, with D uncertain. The CDR3 contains 13 residues. The V gene's germline CDR1 is SGHDN and CDR2 FVKESK. Trimming cost V 0 bases and J 5 bases, with 7 bases left between them. CDR3 nucleotides: TGTGCCAGCAGCCAAGATTACCCGTATGGCTACACCTTC. It encodes CASSQDYPYGYTF.

This clone was seen once. The CDR3 loop reads CASSLTPSSVGNEQFF. Written as DNA, the CDR3 is TGTGCCAGCAGCTTGACCCCCAGTTCCGTGGGCAATGAGCAGTTCTTC. This chain uses TRBV7-2 with TRBJ2-1; D gene unclear. Trimming cost V 3 bases and J 6 bases, with 18 bases left between them. The germline CDR1 and CDR2 sequences are SGHTA and FQGNSA. The CDR3 has 16 amino acids. The entire variable domain, with the rest obtained from reference TRBV7-2 and TRBJ2-1, is as follows: GAGVSQSPSNKVTEKGKDVELRCDPISGHTALYWYRQSLGQGLEFLIYFQGNSAPDKSGLPSDRFSAERTGGSVSTLTIQRTQQEDSAVYLCASSLTPSSVGNEQFFGPGTRLTVL.

The chain is built from TRBV7-2 and TRBJ2-1; the D is unclear. Per germline, CDR1 SGHTA and CDR2 FQGNSA. V shed 0 bases and J shed 4 bases, with 10 bases lying between them. The CDR3 has 15 residues. The CDR3 nucleotides are TGTGCCAGCAGCTTAGCGGGGTTTGGATACAATGAGCAGTTCTTC. Translation gives CASSLAGFGYNEQFF.

The chain uses TRBV2 and TRBJ2-5; D perhaps matches TRBD2 (6 bases). This CDR3 region has 13 residues. Germline CDR1 SNHLY, CDR2 FYNNEI. Trimming took off 2 bases at V and 5 bases at J, with 9 bases between the two ends. The CDR3 DNA follows: TGTGCCAGCAGTGAAAGGGAGGCGGAGACCCAGTACTTC. Its translation is CASSEREAETQYF.

The chain combines TRBV29-1 with TRBJ2-7, with 7 bases matching TRBD2. Trimming removed 3 bases from V and 4 bases from J; junction bases left unmatched: 6. Germline V gene lookup returns CDR1 SQVTM and CDR2 ANQGSEA. The CDR3 loop spans 13 amino acids. In DNA form, the CDR3 reads TGCAGCGTTGATGCGGGAGCGGGGTACGAGCAGTACTTC. Protein product: CSVDAGAGYEQYF.

The chain joins TRBV7-2 to TRBJ1-5; the match to TRBD1 covers 7 bases. CDR1 SGHTA and CDR2 FQGNSA come from the germline V gene. The CDR3 is 15 amino acids. Trimming removed 5 bases from V and 4 bases from J; junction bases left unmatched: 8. The CDR3 loop is CASSPQTGPNQPQHF. The CDR3 nucleotides read TGTGCCAGCAGCCCTCAGACAGGGCCAAATCAGCCCCAGCATTTT.

This chain uses TRBV5-1 with TRBJ2-1, with D possibly matching TRBD2 (6 bases). The CDR3 is 15 residues long. The ends were cut back, 5 bases at V and 3 bases at J, with 15 bases in the middle. The germline CDR1 and CDR2 sequences are SGHRS and YFSETQ. The CDR3 spells CASSTGTANYNEQFF. CDR3 nucleotides: TGCGCCAGCAGTACCGGGACTGCAAACTACAATGAGCAGTTCTTC.

The gene calls are TRBV11-2 and TRBJ2-3; TRBD2 aligns across 12 bases. This CDR3 comprises 17 residues. After removal of 4 bases from V and 5 bases from J, the junction contained 10 bases not matched to a gene. Germline V lookup: CDR1 SGHAT, CDR2 FQNNGV. The CDR3, as DNA: TGTGCCAGCAGCTCCAGCCTACTAGCGGGAGGACTAGATACGCAGTATTTT. This codes for CASSSSLLAGGLDTQYF.

The chain links TRBV6-5 to TRBJ2-7; 10 nucleotides match TRBD1. The germline V gene has CDR1 MNHEY and CDR2 SVGAGI. The CDR3 extends over 16 amino acids. J lost 0 bases, V lost 4 bases, and 6 bases had no gene match. The DNA for the CDR3 is TGTGCCAGCAGTTCCCTGACAGGGGGCTACTCCTACGAGCAGTACTTC. As protein: CASSSLTGGYSYEQYF.

The rearrangement uses TRBV5-4 and TRBJ2-3; TRBD2 is a possible D gene (6 bases). The CDR3 loop spans 14 amino acids. V lost 5 bases and J lost 2, with 12 bases in between. Germline CDR1 SGHNT, CDR2 YYREEE (reference sequence). The chain's CDR3 is CASRRGTSTDTQYF. As DNA, the CDR3 is TGTGCCAGCAGACGCGGGACTTCCACAGATACGCAGTATTTT.

The genes are TRBV28 and TRBJ1-2; 9 bases match TRBD1. The junction had 4 bases not matched to a gene; V was cut back by 5 bases and J by 6 bases. Per the germline V gene, CDR1 is MDHEN and CDR2 is SYDVKM. The CDR3 runs 13 residues. CDR3 sequence: CASSPRDRDGYTF. The DNA of the CDR3 is TGTGCCAGCAGTCCCCGGGACAGGGATGGCTACACCTTC.

V and J are TRBV28 and TRBJ1-4, with D tentatively TRBD1 (6 bases). This CDR3 has 14 amino acids. Trimming took 6 bases from V and 8 from J, leaving 16 bases between them. Germline V lookup: CDR1 MDHEN, CDR2 SYDVKM. In DNA, the CDR3 is TGTGCCAGCAGCCCGAGGGGGGGCCGGGAAAAACTGTTTTTT. Translating gives CASSPRGGREKLFF.

The chain has TRBV19 and TRBJ2-7; 10 nucleotides align to TRBD1. From germline, CDR1 is LNHDA and CDR2 SQIVND (reference sequence). The CDR3 loop spans 14 amino acids. Trimming at V came to 4 bases and at J to 5 bases, leaving 5 bases not matched to a gene. For the CDR3, the DNA is TGTGCCAGTAGTAGACAGGGGGCGCCCCACGAGCAGTACTTC. Amino acids: CASSRQGAPHEQYF.

The genes are TRBV28 and TRBJ2-3; 12 positions match TRBD2. The trim removed 7 bases at V and 4 bases at J, leaving 6 bases unmatched. This CDR3 is built from 15 residues. CDR1 and CDR2 (germline): MDHEN, SYDVKM. CDR3 bases: TGTGCCAGCAACCGACTAGCGGGAGTTGCAGATACGCAGTATTTT. Residues: CASNRLAGVADTQYF.

V usage is TRBV18 and J usage is TRBJ2-1; 9 bases fit TRBD2. The CDR3 is made up of 13 amino acids. V lost 5 bases and J lost 7; bases outside the gene matches: 3. The V gene's germline CDR1 is KGHSH and CDR2 LQKENI. CDR3 sequence reads: CASSSGLANEQFF. The DNA for the CDR3 is TGTGCCAGCTCATCGGGACTAGCAAATGAGCAGTTCTTC.